This T cell receptor beta chain was obtained from a study of Ad26.COV2.S vaccination and SARS-CoV-2 variants. At the level of the study: Once or twice, 56 days apart, Ad26.COV2.S was delivered intramuscularly.

For this clone: Its target is unknown.

Trimming removed 2 bases from V and 6 bases from J, with 12 bases in between. Germline V lookup: CDR1 ENHRY, CDR2 SYGVKD. CDR3 length: 14 residues. Treatment described: 15 to 20 received Ad26.COV2.S at low or high dose, single or two shots; roughly 5 received placebo; per-sample allocation not given. Samples came from day 63 after the first vaccine or placebo injection. Expressing Wuhan-strain SARS-CoV-2 spike, an Ad26 vector served as the vaccine. Points from the study as a whole: Similar non-spike TCR breadth was observed in recipients of vaccine and of placebo. The breadth of spike-specific CD8+ and CD4+ T cell responses after vaccination was reportedly substantial.

Profiled with immunoSEQ multiplex PCR; TCRdb holds only in-frame clones, not every one. The table records about 280,000 clones, more than 70% of them present only once. Sequencing used peripheral blood, obtained in a trial of Ad26.COV2.S vaccine versus placebo. The receptor's source is a person aged 18-60 years who received the Ad26.COV2.S COVID-19 vaccine or a placebo. The V gene is TRBV10-3, the J gene TRBJ2-3; D remains unclear. The CDR3 is CAISEDSSWDTQYF. In DNA form, the CDR3 reads TGTGCCATCAGTGAGGATAGCTCGTGGGATACGCAGTATTTT.